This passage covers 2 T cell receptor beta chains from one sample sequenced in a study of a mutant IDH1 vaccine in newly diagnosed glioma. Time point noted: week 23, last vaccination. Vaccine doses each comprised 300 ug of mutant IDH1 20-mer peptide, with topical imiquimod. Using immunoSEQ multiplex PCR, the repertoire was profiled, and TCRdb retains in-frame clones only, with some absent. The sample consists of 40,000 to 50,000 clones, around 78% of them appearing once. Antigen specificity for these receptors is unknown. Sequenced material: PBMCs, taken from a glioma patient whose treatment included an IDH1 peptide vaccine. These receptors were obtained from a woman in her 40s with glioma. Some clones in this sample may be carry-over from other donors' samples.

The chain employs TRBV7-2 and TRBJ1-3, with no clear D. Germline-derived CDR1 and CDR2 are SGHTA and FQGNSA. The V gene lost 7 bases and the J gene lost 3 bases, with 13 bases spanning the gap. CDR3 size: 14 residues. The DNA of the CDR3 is TGTGCCAGCACCTCCCCCCGCGTTGGAAACACCATATATTTT. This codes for CASTSPRVGNTIYF.

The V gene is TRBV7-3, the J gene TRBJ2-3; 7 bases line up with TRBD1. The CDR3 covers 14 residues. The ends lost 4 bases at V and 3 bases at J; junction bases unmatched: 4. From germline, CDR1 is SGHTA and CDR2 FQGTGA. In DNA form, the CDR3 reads TGTGCCAGCAGCTCGGGACAGCTAACAGATACGCAGTATTTT. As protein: CASSSGQLTDTQYF.